This T cell receptor (beta chain) was profiled in a study of T cells after yellow fever vaccination. Study-wide background: Fractions of low cell number were prepared using SMART-Seq v4 Ultra Low Input. Whole-study findings and limits: Weaker overall was a secondary response that nonetheless peaked faster, on day 5 versus 15. Reappearing after the booster were most of the clones from primary vaccination (around 96% CD4, around 88% CD8).

By 5'RACE template switching, TCR cDNA was produced, with a universal primer site and UMIs added in the process. TCRdb itself ran the 5' RACE reads through MiXCR, one entry per CDR3 protein. The sample has approximately 180,000 distinct CDR3 sequences, roughly 6.2% seen once. Only a few counts were recorded for this clonotype. The target antigen is unknown. This CDR3 has 15 residues. V lost 3 bases and J lost 5, with 17 bases in between. This sample comprised CD4+ T cells sorted from PBMCs, obtained on the day of the first yellow fever vaccination. The rearrangement joins TRBV12-3 or TRBV12-4 to TRBJ2-7, with TRBD1 as a possible D gene (5 bases). The TCR originated in a man between 18 and 29 years old who received the YFV17D yellow fever vaccine. The CDR3 DNA reads TGTGCCAGCAGTTTTTCAGGGTTCCCCTTCGACGAGCAGTACTTC. This codes for CASSFSGFPFDEQYF.